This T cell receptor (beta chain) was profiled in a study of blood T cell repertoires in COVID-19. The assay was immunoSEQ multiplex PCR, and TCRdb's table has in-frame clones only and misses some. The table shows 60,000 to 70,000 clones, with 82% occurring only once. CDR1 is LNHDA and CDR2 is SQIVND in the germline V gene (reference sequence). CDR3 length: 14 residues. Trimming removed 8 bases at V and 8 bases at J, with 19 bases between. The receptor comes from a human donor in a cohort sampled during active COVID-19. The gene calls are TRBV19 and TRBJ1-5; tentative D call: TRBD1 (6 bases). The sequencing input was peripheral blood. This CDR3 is CASRSGGRPEPQHF. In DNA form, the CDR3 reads TGTGCCAGTCGGAGTGGGGGCAGACCAGAGCCCCAGCATTTT.